This paragraph covers one T cell receptor (beta chain) sequence. Its antigen remains unknown. These data originate in a study of glioma-infiltrating T cells after dendritic cell vaccination. Study as a whole: Monocyte-derived dendritic cells, cultured roughly 7 days with IL-4 and GM-CSF, were pulsed with autologous tumor lysate.

CDR1 and CDR2 (germline): MNHEY, SVGAGI. This CDR3 region has 15 residues. The V end was cut by 5 bases, the J end by 0 bases, with 11 bases between. TCRdb keeps only in-frame clones here, not all; method: immunoSEQ multiplex PCR. The repertoire has 75,000 to 100,000 clones, 79% of them found once; the top ten carry 6%. Study-wide results and caveats: Estimated pretreatment TIL content predicted outcome after dendritic cell vaccination.

The sequences come from blood, collected before dendritic cell vaccination. This TCR was recovered from a human donor with glioblastoma. This chain uses TRBV6-5 with TRBJ2-1; tentatively, D is TRBD2 (5 bases). The CDR3 DNA sequence: TGTGCCAGCAGTGGTAGCGTAAGCTCCTACAATGAGCAGTTCTTC. It codes for CASSGSVSSYNEQFF.